This TCR beta chain is drawn from a study of response to subunit inactivated influenza vaccine. Study-wide results and caveats: Seasonal influenza vaccination, on each occasion, was suggested by the authors to recruit few new T cells.

TCRdb fed the RT-PCR reads into MiXCR, producing one record per CDR3 protein. The sample lists fewer than 250,000 distinct CDR3 sequences; approximately 15% were seen once. This CDR3 is 13 amino acids long. V was cut by 5 bases and J by 5 bases, with 13 bases left in between. Turning to this clonotype: Its antigen is currently unknown.

The TCR sequence derives from a man in his forties or fifties who received an inactivated influenza vaccine. This specimen consisted of CD8+ T cells sorted from PBMCs, obtained less than 6 days after vaccination. The chain recombines TRBV12-3 or TRBV12-4 with TRBJ2-7; the D call may be TRBD1 or TRBD2 (5 bases each). The CDR3 here is CASSRDLAHEQYF. The CDR3 DNA sequence: TGTGCCAGCAGTCGGGACCTCGCCCACGAGCAGTACTTC.